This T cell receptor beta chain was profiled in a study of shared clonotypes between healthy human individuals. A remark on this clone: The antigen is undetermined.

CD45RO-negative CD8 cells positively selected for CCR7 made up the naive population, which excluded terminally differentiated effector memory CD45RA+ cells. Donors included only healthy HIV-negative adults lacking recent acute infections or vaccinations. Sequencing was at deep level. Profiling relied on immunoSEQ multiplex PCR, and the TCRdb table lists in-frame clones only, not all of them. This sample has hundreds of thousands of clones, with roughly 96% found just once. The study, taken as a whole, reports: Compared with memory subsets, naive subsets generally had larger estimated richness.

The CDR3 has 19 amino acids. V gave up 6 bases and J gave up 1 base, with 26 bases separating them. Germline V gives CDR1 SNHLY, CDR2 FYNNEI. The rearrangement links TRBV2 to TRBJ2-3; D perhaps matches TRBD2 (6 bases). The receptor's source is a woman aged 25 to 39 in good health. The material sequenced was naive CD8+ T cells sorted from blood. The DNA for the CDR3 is TGTGCCAGCAGCCCCGGTTGGCGGGACCACGATGGGGGCACAGATACGCAGTATTTT. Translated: CASSPGWRDHDGGTDTQYF. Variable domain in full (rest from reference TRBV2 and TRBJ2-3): EPEVTQTPSHQVTQMGQEVILRCVPISNHLYFYWYRQILGQKVEFLVSFYNNEISEKSEIFDDQFSVERPDGSNFTLKIRSTKLEDSAMYFCASSPGWRDHDGGTDTQYFGPGTRLTVL.